The rows below give T cell receptor beta chains drawn from one sample of a study of blood T cell repertoires in COVID-19. The repertoire was sequenced with immunoSEQ multiplex PCR; TCRdb's copy has only in-frame clones and lacks some. The sample consists of approximately 210,000 clones, about 90% of them appearing once. Sequenced: peripheral blood. The receptors originated from a woman in her 70s with acute or convalescent COVID-19. Each CDR3 is given with its conserved first and last residue. A D gene is named only where the DNA matches it firmly. Rows may omit the clone size; those that give it use once, few, many or a size class.

len	v_gene	j_gene	d_gene	abundance	CDR3aa	CDR3nt
17	TRBV7-9	TRBJ1-2	.	.	CASSLELDGKRLYGYTF	TGTGCCAGCAGCTTAGAGCTGGACGGGAAACGCCTCTATGGCTACACCTTC
15	TRBV5-1	TRBJ2-3	TRBD1	.	CASSWDRSRTDTQYF	TGCGCCAGCAGCTGGGACAGATCACGCACAGATACGCAGTATTTT
13	TRBV5-1	TRBJ1-1	.	.	CASSPQGWTEAFF	TGCGCCAGCAGCCCCCAGGGTTGGACTGAAGCTTTCTTT
15	TRBV5-6	TRBJ1-2	TRBD1	.	CASSPPGTGGLGYTF	TGTGCCAGCAGCCCCCCCGGGACAGGGGGCTTAGGCTACACCTTC
13	TRBV29-1	TRBJ2-5	TRBD2	.	CSVDSVAGETQYF	TGCAGCGTTGATTCTGTAGCGGGAGAGACCCAGTACTTC
13	TRBV15	TRBJ1-1	.	once	CATSRDGQHEAFF	TGTGCCACCAGCAGAGATGGGCAACATGAAGCTTTCTTT
17	TRBV11-2	TRBJ2-1	TRBD2	.	CASSLTTGGGAYNEQFF	TGTGCCAGCAGCTTAACTACCGGCGGGGGGGCCTACAATGAGCAGTTCTTC
15	TRBV7-6	TRBJ2-4	.	.	CASSEVGGGRNIQYF	TGTGCCAGCAGCGAAGTGGGGGGGGGCCGGAACATTCAGTACTTC
16	TRBV3-1/TRBV3-2	TRBJ2-3	.	once	CASSQVGTGVGDTQYF	TGTGCCAGCAGCCAAGTTGGTACGGGAGTCGGAGATACGCAGTATTTT
14	TRBV18	TRBJ1-1	TRBD1	.	CASSLLQGASEAFF	TGTGCCAGCTCACTTCTCCAGGGGGCATCTGAAGCTTTCTTT
14	TRBV6-5	TRBJ2-2	.	.	CASSYEQNTGELFF	TGTGCCAGCAGTTACGAACAGAACACCGGGGAGCTGTTTTTT
15	TRBV6-5	TRBJ2-1	TRBD2	.	CASSYESGGAGGQFF	TGTGCCAGCAGTTACGAGAGCGGGGGGGCCGGAGGGCAGTTCTTC
13	TRBV5-1	TRBJ2-2	.	.	CASSYDGVGELFF	TGCGCCAGCAGCTACGACGGGGTCGGGGAGCTGTTTTTT
16	TRBV18	TRBJ1-1	TRBD1	few	CASSPSTGGGDTEAFF	TGTGCCAGCTCACCAAGCACAGGGGGTGGGGACACTGAAGCTTTCTTT
14	TRBV19	TRBJ2-7	.	.	CASSINDRGYGQYF	TGTGCCAGTAGTATAAATGACCGCGGCTACGGGCAGTACTTC
14	TRBV3-1/TRBV3-2	TRBJ1-2	TRBD1	.	CASSQGQGLYGYTF	TGTGCCAGCAGCCAAGGACAGGGTCTCTATGGCTACACCTTC
14	TRBV2	TRBJ2-7	TRBD2	few	CASSGASGNDEQYF	TGTGCCAGCAGTGGGGCTAGCGGGAACGACGAGCAGTACTTC
14	TRBV18	TRBJ2-7	.	.	CASSPPVGLYEQYF	TGTGCCAGCTCACCCCCCGTGGGGCTCTACGAGCAGTACTTC
15	TRBV18	TRBJ1-3	.	.	CASSPRDTTGNTIYF	TGTGCCAGCTCACCCCGGGACACCACAGGAAACACCATATATTTT
16	TRBV28	TRBJ1-4	TRBD1	.	CASSLIPGQGKEKLFF	TGTGCCAGCAGTTTGATTCCGGGACAGGGAAAAGAAAAACTGTTTTTT
14	TRBV29-1	TRBJ2-1	.	.	CSVDPAGIYNEQFF	TGCAGCGTTGATCCCGCGGGGATATACAATGAGCAGTTCTTC
15	TRBV6-2/TRBV6-3	TRBJ2-1	TRBD2	.	CASSYGSSGYNEQFF	TGTGCCAGCAGTTACGGCTCTAGCGGGTACAATGAGCAGTTCTTC
18	TRBV5-1	TRBJ2-1	TRBD2	.	CASSLPTSGTSVMGKQFF	TGCGCCAGCAGCTTACCTACCTCCGGGACTAGCGTTATGGGAAAGCAGTTCTTC
16	TRBV18	TRBJ1-2	.	.	CASSPLEAGLNYGYTF	TGTGCCAGCTCACCACTCGAGGCGGGCCTTAACTATGGCTACACCTTC
16	TRBV5-1	TRBJ2-6	.	.	CASSLGPGSGANVLTF	TGCGCCAGCAGCTTGGGTCCGGGGAGCGGGGCCAACGTCCTGACTTTC
14	TRBV5-1	TRBJ2-1	.	.	CASTRSDRYNEQFF	TGCGCCAGCACCAGAAGCGACAGATACAATGAGCAGTTCTTC
14	TRBV2	TRBJ2-3	TRBD2	.	CASRVTSGGDSEYF	TGTGCCAGCAGAGTTACTAGCGGGGGAGATTCCGAGTATTTT
16	TRBV5-4	TRBJ2-7	.	few	CASSSFSSGGNLEQYF	TGTGCCAGCAGCTCGTTTTCATCAGGGGGGAACTTGGAGCAGTACTTC
15	TRBV9	TRBJ2-7	TRBD2	.	CASASGRAGIYEQYF	TGTGCCAGCGCTAGCGGGAGGGCCGGAATCTACGAGCAGTACTTC
12	TRBV7-8	TRBJ1-2	.	.	CASSVTNYGYTF	TGTGCCAGCAGCGTCACTAACTATGGCTACACCTTC
13	TRBV5-6	TRBJ1-1	TRBD1	.	CASSNDRGREAFF	TGTGCCAGCAGCAACGACAGGGGGCGTGAAGCTTTCTTT
17	TRBV29-1	TRBJ2-6	TRBD1	once	CSVGRQGAVSGANVLTF	TGCAGCGTGGGGCGACAGGGGGCCGTCTCTGGGGCCAACGTCCTGACTTTC
14	TRBV15	TRBJ2-7	TRBD1	.	CATSRGTGRSEQYF	TGTGCCACCAGCAGAGGGACAGGGCGAAGCGAGCAGTACTTC
14	TRBV19	TRBJ1-5	.	once	CASSGRFSNQPQHF	TGTGCCAGTAGCGGCAGGTTTAGCAATCAGCCCCAGCATTTT
15	TRBV5-1	TRBJ2-1	TRBD2	few	CASSLLAGGYNEQFF	TGCGCCAGCAGCTTACTAGCGGGGGGATACAATGAGCAGTTCTTC
15	TRBV14	TRBJ1-1	.	once	CASSPTGRRNTEAFF	TGTGCCAGCAGCCCGACAGGACGACGGAACACTGAAGCTTTCTTT
15	TRBV19	TRBJ1-2	.	.	CASSIDLGGVYGYTF	TGTGCCAGTAGTATAGATCTTGGAGGGGTTTATGGCTACACCTTC